A selection of T cell receptor beta chains follows, all from one sample in a study of Ad26.COV2.S vaccination and SARS-CoV-2 variants. The protocol was immunoSEQ multiplex PCR, while the TCRdb copy is restricted to in-frame clones and leaves out a portion. The sample consists of 400,000 to 450,000 clones, about nine tenths of them appearing once. The sample in question was peripheral blood, obtained in a trial of Ad26.COV2.S vaccine versus placebo. These TCRs come from a person aged 18-60 years who received the Ad26.COV2.S COVID-19 vaccine or a placebo. CDR3s include the opening cysteine and the closing phenylalanine or tryptophan. A D gene is named only where the DNA matches it firmly. The listing skips clone size in some rows; elsewhere it reads once, few, many or a size class.

- | TRBJ1-5 | - | TRBV4-1 | CASSQEAPGAGQPQHF | TGCGCCAGCAGCCAAGAGGCCCCTGGGGCTGGGCAGCCCCAGCATTTT
- | TRBJ1-1 | - | TRBV6-6 | CASSPSREAFF | TGTGCCAGCAGCCCCAGCAGGGAAGCTTTCTTT
- | TRBJ1-1 | - | TRBV6-2/TRBV6-3 | CASSPGWTEAFF | TGTGCCAGCAGCCCAGGGTGGACTGAAGCTTTCTTT
TRBD1 | TRBJ1-1 | - | TRBV6-5 | CATRQGVENTEAFF | TGTGCCACACGACAGGGAGTTGAGAACACTGAAGCTTTCTTT
TRBD2 | TRBJ2-3 | - | TRBV18 | CASSPASGVDTQYF | TGTGCCAGCTCACCAGCTAGCGGGGTAGATACGCAGTATTTT
- | TRBJ1-2 | - | TRBV29-1 | CSVPWGGLNYGYTF | TGCAGCGTTCCATGGGGGGGGCTAAACTATGGCTACACCTTC
- | TRBJ1-5 | - | TRBV4-3 | CASSQDLFSGAGWQPQHF | TGCGCCAGCAGCCAAGATCTCTTCTCAGGGGCGGGATGGCAGCCCCAGCATTTT
- | TRBJ1-3 | - | TRBV6-5 | CASRGGPGNTIYF | TGTGCCAGCAGGGGGGGGCCTGGAAACACCATATATTTT
- | TRBJ1-2 | once | TRBV29-1 | CSVAAQGDYGYTF | TGCAGCGTTGCGGCGCAGGGTGACTATGGCTACACCTTC
- | TRBJ2-1 | - | TRBV5-5 | CASSLEGGTYNEQFF | TGTGCCAGCAGCTTGGAGGGGGGCACCTACAATGAGCAGTTCTTC
- | TRBJ1-4 | many | TRBV2 | CASSDLGKLFF | TGTGCCAGCAGTGACTTGGGAAAACTGTTTTTT
- | TRBJ2-7 | - | TRBV29-1 | CSVAGTPSEQYF | TGCAGCGTTGCTGGGACACCTAGCGAGCAGTACTTC
TRBD1 | TRBJ1-3 | few | TRBV13 | CASSRQGRSNTIYF | TGTGCCAGCAGCCGACAGGGGCGGTCAAACACCATATATTTT
TRBD1 | TRBJ1-6 | - | TRBV9 | CASSVARTGGSPLHF | TGTGCCAGCAGCGTAGCCCGGACAGGGGGATCACCCCTCCACTTT
TRBD2 | TRBJ2-5 | - | TRBV2 | CASSEHSLAAETQYF | TGTGCCAGCAGTGAACATTCGCTAGCGGCGGAGACCCAGTACTTC
- | TRBJ2-5 | - | TRBV6-1 | CASSEDRFQETQYF | TGTGCCAGCAGTGAAGACAGGTTTCAAGAGACCCAGTACTTC
TRBD2 | TRBJ2-2 | - | TRBV28 | CASSFQGLVGTGELFF | TGTGCCAGCAGTTTCCAGGGACTAGTCGGCACCGGGGAGCTGTTTTTT
TRBD1 | TRBJ1-1 | - | TRBV3-1/TRBV3-2 | CASSQGQQGMNTEAFF | TGTGCCAGCAGCCAAGGCCAACAGGGGATGAACACTGAAGCTTTCTTT
- | TRBJ1-5 | few | TRBV30 | CAWSVGTASNQPQHF | TGTGCCTGGAGTGTGGGGACGGCTAGCAATCAGCCCCAGCATTTT
TRBD1 | TRBJ1-5 | - | TRBV19 | CASSIGTGEQPQHF | TGTGCCAGTAGTATTGGGACAGGGGAACAGCCCCAGCATTTT
- | TRBJ2-5 | once | TRBV27 | CASSFRKNGWETQYF | TGTGCCAGCAGTTTCCGGAAAAACGGGTGGGAGACCCAGTACTTC
TRBD1 | TRBJ1-2 | - | TRBV5-6 | CASSLGTGVADQGYTF | TGTGCCAGCAGCTTGGGGACAGGGGTTGCAGATCAGGGCTACACCTTC
- | TRBJ1-3 | - | TRBV27 | CASKRAGGNTIYF | TGTGCCAGCAAGAGGGCGGGAGGAAACACCATATATTTT
TRBD2 | TRBJ2-7 | - | TRBV7-2 | CASSAGLAGGHYEQYF | TGTGCCAGCAGCGCGGGACTAGCGGGGGGGCATTACGAGCAGTACTTC
- | TRBJ2-1 | - | TRBV19 | CASRPGLHQDNEQFF | TGTGCCAGTAGGCCAGGACTCCATCAGGACAATGAGCAGTTCTTC
TRBD1 | TRBJ1-1 | - | TRBV4-3 | CASSHRGTTEAFF | TGCGCCAGCAGCCACAGGGGGACGACTGAAGCTTTCTTT
- | TRBJ2-7 | - | TRBV27 | CASSLSRGSYEQYF | TGTGCCAGCAGTCTATCCCGGGGGTCCTACGAGCAGTACTTC
- | TRBJ2-2 | - | TRBV6-5 | CASSTRPGELFF | TGTGCCAGCAGTACGAGACCCGGGGAGCTGTTTTTT
TRBD1 | TRBJ1-2 | - | TRBV29-1 | CSVGGTGTGGKYGYTF | TGCAGCGTTGGGGGAACCGGGACAGGGGGAAAATATGGCTACACCTTC